This T cell receptor (beta chain) was sequenced during a study of T cell repertoires in cytomegalovirus infection. Background on the study: Matching HLA type, along with CMV infection, was indicated by public TCR beta signatures. Study-wide results and limits: The study found HLA-C-restricted CMV-specific TCR beta clonotypes dominating the ex vivo response. Cumulative public TCR beta family frequency identified carriers of CMV plus the relevant HLA.

Regarding this clonotype: The antigen is undetermined.

The CDR3 covers 14 residues. The V end was cut by 1 base, the J end by 2 bases, with 3 bases between. Germline lookup yields CDR1 SGHVT and CDR2 SQSDAQ. Each CDR3 protein gets one entry after TCRdb re-called the reads with MiXCR. This sample has hundreds of thousands of distinct CDR3 sequences, with around 24% found just once. This clonotype was sampled from a human donor in good health (CMV status not recorded). Some clones in this sample may be carry-over from other donors' samples. The sample taken for sequencing was CD8+ T cells from PBMCs. The chain carries TRBV7-4 and TRBJ2-6; no clear D. CDR3 sequence: CASSLVTGANVLTF. The CDR3 coding sequence is TGTGCCAGCAGCTTAGTGACTGGGGCCAACGTCCTGACTTTC.